The subject of this entry is one T cell receptor (beta chain). What it binds is unknown. Investigators isolated RNA and reverse transcribed it into cDNA to act as the sequencing template. Sequencing was performed with immunoSEQ multiplex PCR; in TCRdb, only in-frame clones are kept and a portion is missing. The data contain about 200,000 clones, more than 55% of them singletons. This CDR3 spans 15 amino acids. Germline CDR1 SGHAT, CDR2 FQNNGV. With 0 bases removed from V and 8 bases from J, the gap between germline ends came to 11 bases. This specimen comes from a study of CD8+ T cells in alopecia areata. The study, taken as a whole, reports: Compared with normal scalp, lesional scalp had higher clonality and more expanded CD8+ clones.

Sorting of PBMCs yielded the CD4+ and CD8+ T cells. This sequence was found in a human donor in good health. The rearrangement joins TRBV11-2 to TRBJ1-6; TRBD1 is a possible D gene (6 bases). Sequencing was performed on CD8+ T cells sorted from blood. CDR3 nucleotides: TGTGCCAGCAGCTTAGATGGGGGCGCTTATTCACCCCTCCACTTT. Protein: CASSLDGGAYSPLHF.